The T cell receptor beta chain described here comes from a study of blood T cell repertoires in COVID-19. In the study overall: Both acute and convalescent COVID-19 samples were obtained from the United States, Italy and Spain. The cDNA or gDNA used as material had been derived from T cells, B-cell-depleted T cells, or PBMCs.

Per the study methods: Amplification of reference gene primers was used by the study to estimate nucleated cell counts. Sequenced by immunoSEQ multiplex PCR; TCRdb stores in-frame clones only, minus some. V and J calls plus clone size are reproduced from that table; the DNA served to infer D and trimming. The sample has 150,000 to 200,000 clones, approximately 85% seen once; the top ten hold approximately 11%. The CDR3 is made up of 18 amino acids. V lost 7 bases to trimming and J lost 7 bases; unmatched junction nucleotides: 19. Germline lookup yields CDR1 MGHDK and CDR2 SYGVNS. The sequenced sample was peripheral blood. This TCR derives from a human donor with active or convalescent COVID-19. The donor label of this sample is uncertain. The chain carries TRBV25-1 and TRBJ2-2; 9 nucleotides align to TRBD1. The CDR3 DNA reads as TGTGCCAGCAACCAAGCCGGGACAGGGCTCCACAATAGCGGGGAGCTGTTTTTT. Translated: CASNQAGTGLHNSGELFF.